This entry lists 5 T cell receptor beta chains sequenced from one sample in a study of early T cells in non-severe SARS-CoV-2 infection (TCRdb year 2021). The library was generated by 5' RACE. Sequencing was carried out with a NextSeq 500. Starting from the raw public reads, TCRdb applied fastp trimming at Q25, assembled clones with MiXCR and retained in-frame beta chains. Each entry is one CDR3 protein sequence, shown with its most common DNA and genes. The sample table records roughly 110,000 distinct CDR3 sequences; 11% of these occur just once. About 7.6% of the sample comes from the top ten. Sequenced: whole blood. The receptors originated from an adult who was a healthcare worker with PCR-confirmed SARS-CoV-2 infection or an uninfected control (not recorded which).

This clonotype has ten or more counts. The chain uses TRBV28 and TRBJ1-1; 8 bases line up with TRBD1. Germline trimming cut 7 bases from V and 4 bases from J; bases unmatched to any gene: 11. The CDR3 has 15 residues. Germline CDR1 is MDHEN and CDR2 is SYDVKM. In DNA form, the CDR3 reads TGTGCCAGCAATACAGGGGGAGAAGTGAGCACTGAAGCTTTCTTT. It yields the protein CASNTGGEVSTEAFF.

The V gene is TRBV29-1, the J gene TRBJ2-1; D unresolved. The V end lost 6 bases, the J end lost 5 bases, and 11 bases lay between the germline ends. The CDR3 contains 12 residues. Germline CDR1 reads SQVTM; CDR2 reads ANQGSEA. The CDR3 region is CSVLDSDNEQFF. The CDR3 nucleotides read TGCAGCGTCTTAGACTCTGACAATGAGCAGTTCTTC.

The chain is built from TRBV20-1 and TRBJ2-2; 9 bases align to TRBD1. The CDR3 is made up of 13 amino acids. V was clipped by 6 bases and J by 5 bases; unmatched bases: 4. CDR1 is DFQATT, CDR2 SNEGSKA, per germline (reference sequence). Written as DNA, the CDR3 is TGCAGTGCGGGGACAGGGTCTACCGGGGAGCTGTTTTTT. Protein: CSAGTGSTGELFF.

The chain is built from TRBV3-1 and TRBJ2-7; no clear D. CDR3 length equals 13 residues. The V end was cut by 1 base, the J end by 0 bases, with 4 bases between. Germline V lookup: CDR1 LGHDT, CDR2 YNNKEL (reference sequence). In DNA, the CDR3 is TGTGCCAGCAGCCAAGGCGACTCCTACGAGCAGTACTTC. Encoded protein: CASSQGDSYEQYF.

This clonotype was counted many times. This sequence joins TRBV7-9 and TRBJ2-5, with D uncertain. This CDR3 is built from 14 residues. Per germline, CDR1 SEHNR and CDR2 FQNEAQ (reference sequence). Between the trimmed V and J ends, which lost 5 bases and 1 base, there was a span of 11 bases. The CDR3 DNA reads TGTGCCAGCAGCCAAATAACGCTCCAAGAGACCCAGTACTTC. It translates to CASSQITLQETQYF.